The 21 T cell receptor beta chains in this list originate from one sample, sequenced in a study of shared clonotypes between healthy human individuals. The method was immunoSEQ multiplex PCR; TCRdb's version includes in-frame clones alone and lacks a portion of them. The sample carries some 2,500,000 clones, roughly 93% recorded once. Sequenced input: naive CD4+ T cells from PBMCs. Subset of the sample: CD45RA+ positively selected. The receptors stem from a man aged 18 to 30 in good health. Some clones in this sample may be carry-over from other donors' samples.

V usage is TRBV28 and J usage is TRBJ1-2; D perhaps matches TRBD1 (6 bases). This CDR3 contains 18 residues. Germline assignment: CDR1 MDHEN and CDR2 SYDVKM. The germline V and J ends were trimmed by 5 bases and 4 bases, with 26 bases remaining between them. CDR3 in amino acids: CASSLKRDKGDPTYGYTF. In nucleotides, the CDR3 is TGTGCCAGCAGTCTAAAACGGGACAAGGGGGACCCCACCTATGGCTACACCTTC.

This chain uses TRBV25-1 with TRBJ2-7; 8 nucleotides line up with TRBD1. The CDR3 sequence is 15 residues long. The germline V gene encodes CDR1 MGHDK and CDR2 SYGVNS. V shed 4 bases, J shed 1 base, and the junction held 6 bases outside the gene matches. The DNA for the CDR3 is TGTGCCAGCAGTGGGGACAGGACAGGGTCCTACGAGCAGTACTTC. It specifies CASSGDRTGSYEQYF.

This chain connects TRBV7-9 to TRBJ2-2; TRBD2 matches at 16 bases. J was trimmed by 5 bases and V by 3 bases; bases with no gene match: 9. Per the germline V gene, CDR1 is SEHNR and CDR2 is FQNEAQ (reference sequence). The CDR3 runs 19 residues. The CDR3 loop is CASSFSTGTSGRGTGELFF. In DNA form, the CDR3 reads TGTGCCAGCAGCTTCAGCACCGGGACTAGCGGGAGGGGTACCGGGGAGCTGTTTTTT.

The rearrangement joins TRBV19 to TRBJ2-1; the match to TRBD2 covers 7 bases. The V segment lost 2 bases and the J segment 14 bases; nucleotides outside the gene matches: 3. Germline V CDR1 and CDR2: LNHDA, SQIVND (reference sequence). This CDR3 region has 11 residues. The CDR3 DNA reads TGTGCCAGTAGTATATGGCGGGAGAAGTTCTTC. Amino acids: CASSIWREKFF.

This rearrangement joins TRBV9 to TRBJ2-2, with a weak D call TRBD1 (5 bases). The germline V gene has CDR1 SGDLS and CDR2 YYNGEE. The CDR3 has 15 residues. V was trimmed by 5 bases and J by 0 bases, leaving 11 bases between them. This chain's CDR3 is CASSGAFSNTGELFF. Written as DNA, the CDR3 is TGTGCCAGCAGTGGGGCCTTTTCGAACACCGGGGAGCTGTTTTTT.

The chain is built from TRBV6-1 and TRBJ1-4, with D tentatively TRBD1 (5 bases). The ends were cut back, 0 bases at V and 4 bases at J, with 12 bases in the middle. Looked up from germline, CDR1 is MNHNS and CDR2 is SASEGT. CDR3 length: 16 residues. The chain's CDR3 is CASSEARQGFNEKLFF. The CDR3 DNA is TGTGCCAGCAGTGAAGCGCGCCAGGGTTTTAATGAAAAACTGTTTTTT.

The V and J genes are TRBV19 and TRBJ1-5, with TRBD1 as a possible D gene (6 bases). V was cut by 5 bases and J by 0 bases, with 11 bases left in between. Germline CDR1 LNHDA, CDR2 SQIVND (reference sequence). The CDR3 contains 15 residues. The CDR3 DNA reads as TGTGCCAGTAGTCTCCTGGGACATAGCAATCAGCCCCAGCATTTT. It specifies CASSLLGHSNQPQHF.

CDR3 nucleotides: TGTGCCTGGTGGGGCCAGGCGGGCAAGTCCTACAATGAGCAGTTCTTC. Translation gives CAWWGQAGKSYNEQFF. This sequence joins TRBV30 and TRBJ2-1; D could derive from TRBD1 or TRBD2 (5 bases each). The CDR3 sequence is 16 residues long. V was pared by 5 bases and J by 1 base, with 18 bases between. Germline assignment: CDR1 GTSNPN and CDR2 SVGIG (reference sequence).

This chain connects TRBV5-1 to TRBJ1-4, with 12 nucleotides matching TRBD1. The CDR3 has 15 amino acids. With V trimmed by 0 bases and J by 8 bases, 2 bases remained unmatched. CDR1 and CDR2 from the germline V gene are SGHRS and YFSETQ. The CDR3 sequence is CASSLGDRGREKLFF. The CDR3 DNA reads as TGCGCCAGCAGCTTGGGGGACAGGGGGCGAGAAAAACTGTTTTTT.

The chain has TRBV4-3 and TRBJ2-3, with a tentative D call TRBD2 (6 bases). Trimming pared 1 base from V and 4 bases from J, leaving 12 bases between. The CDR3 length is 15 residues. Germline CDR1 and CDR2: LGHNA and YSLEER. CDR3 bases: TGCGCCAGCAGCCAAGCTATGGGCGGGGCAGATACGCAGTATTTT. Translation: CASSQAMGGADTQYF.

V gene TRBV28 combines with J gene TRBJ1-2; the D is unclear. Looked up from germline, CDR1 is MDHEN and CDR2 is SYDVKM. The CDR3 is 13 amino acids. With 2 bases removed from V and 7 bases from J, the gap between germline ends came to 11 bases. The CDR3 reads CASSLPPIFGYTF. The CDR3, as DNA: TGTGCCAGCAGTTTACCCCCTATTTTTGGCTACACCTTC.

Written as DNA, the CDR3 is TGTGCCAGCAGTGGACAGGGGATAAGTGAAAAACTGTTTTTT. Its translation is CASSGQGISEKLFF. The V gene is TRBV2, the J gene TRBJ1-4; 8 nucleotides line up with TRBD1. This CDR3 is 14 amino acids long. Germline V gene sequence: CDR1 SNHLY, CDR2 FYNNEI. V was pared by 4 bases and J by 7 bases, with 5 bases of the junction left unmatched.

A note on this clone: The same CDR3 is also encoded by other DNA sequences in this sample. This rearrangement joins TRBV11-3 to TRBJ2-3, with TRBD2 matching over 12 bases. The CDR3 runs 15 residues. Germline CDR1 SGHNT, CDR2 YENEEA. After removal of 3 bases from V and 6 bases from J, the junction contained 4 bases not matched to a gene. In DNA form, the CDR3 reads TGTGCCAGCAGCTTGCTAGCGGGAGGGTCCGATACGCAGTATTTT. Amino acids: CASSLLAGGSDTQYF.

The table lists this clone with a count of one. This chain joins TRBV6-6 and TRBJ1-2, with a possible D match to TRBD1 (5 bases). Germline V gene sequence: CDR1 MNHNY, CDR2 SVGAGI (reference sequence). Trimming took off 2 bases at V and 2 bases at J, with 6 bases between the two ends. This CDR3 comprises 13 residues. The CDR3 DNA sequence: TGTGCCAGCAGTTACAGGGACAACTATGGCTACACCTTC. This sequence encodes CASSYRDNYGYTF.

This rearrangement joins TRBV6-6 to TRBJ1-2; TRBD1 is a possible D gene (6 bases). This CDR3 is built from 15 residues. V was pared by 6 bases and J by 1 base, with 15 bases between. CDR1 and CDR2 (germline): MNHNY, SVGAGI (reference sequence). The CDR3 DNA sequence: TGTGCCAGCAGCAGACCGGGACAACTTAACTATGGCTACACCTTC. It translates to CASSRPGQLNYGYTF.

This chain links TRBV5-6 with TRBJ2-5; the D gene is possibly TRBD2 (6 bases). The CDR3 loop spans 15 amino acids. V was cut by 4 bases and J by 4 bases, with 17 bases left in between. From germline, CDR1 is SGHDT and CDR2 YYEEEE. The CDR3 nucleotides are TGTGCCAGCAGCCGACCCCGGGGGAGCGGAGAGACCCAGTACTTC. The encoded protein is CASSRPRGSGETQYF.

This sequence joins TRBV6-1 and TRBJ1-5; D might be TRBD1 (5 bases). Germline V lookup: CDR1 MNHNS, CDR2 SASEGT. The ends were cut back, 4 bases at V and 2 bases at J, with 15 bases in the middle. CDR3 length: 16 amino acids. The CDR3 DNA is TGTGCCAGCAGTGCTTGGGGGGGGGAGGGCAATCAGCCCCAGCATTTT. It yields the protein CASSAWGGEGNQPQHF.

In its sample, this clone was seen a few times. The chain links TRBV7-9 to TRBJ1-3; TRBD1 is a possible D gene (5 bases). The V gene's germline CDR1 is SEHNR and CDR2 FQNEAQ (reference sequence). Trimming removed 3 bases from V and 0 bases from J, with 18 bases in between. The CDR3 is made up of 18 amino acids. CDR3 in amino acids: CASSFNMEGRNSGNTIYF. The CDR3 DNA reads as TGTGCCAGCAGCTTTAATATGGAGGGGAGAAACTCTGGAAACACCATATATTTT.

The genes are TRBV5-1 and TRBJ2-7; 13 bases align to TRBD2. V trimming: 1 base; J trimming: 3 bases; junction bases outside the gene matches: 13. Germline V gene data show CDR1 as SGHRS and CDR2 as YFSETQ. This CDR3 contains 19 residues. CDR3 loop: CASSLRPGTSGVRFYEQYF. CDR3 nucleotides: TGCGCCAGCAGCTTGAGACCCGGGACTAGCGGGGTCCGATTCTACGAGCAGTACTTC.

The V gene is TRBV27, the J gene TRBJ2-7, with a possible D match to TRBD2 (6 bases). The V end lost 2 bases, the J end lost 2 bases, and 10 bases lay between the germline ends. This CDR3 spans 14 amino acids. Germline assignment: CDR1 MNHEY and CDR2 SMNVEV (reference sequence). The CDR3 loop is CASSLRLGAYEQYF. Written as DNA, the CDR3 is TGTGCCAGCAGTTTACGACTAGGAGCCTACGAGCAGTACTTC.

The rearrangement uses TRBV18 and TRBJ2-3; TRBD2 aligns across 8 bases. The J segment lost 4 bases and the V segment lost 2 bases, leaving 8 bases of the junction unmatched. The CDR3 has 16 residues. Germline CDR1 reads KGHSH; CDR2 reads LQKENI. CDR3 nucleotides: TGTGCCAGCTCACCAAAAGGTACTAGCGGCCCAGATACGCAGTATTTT. This encodes CASSPKGTSGPDTQYF.